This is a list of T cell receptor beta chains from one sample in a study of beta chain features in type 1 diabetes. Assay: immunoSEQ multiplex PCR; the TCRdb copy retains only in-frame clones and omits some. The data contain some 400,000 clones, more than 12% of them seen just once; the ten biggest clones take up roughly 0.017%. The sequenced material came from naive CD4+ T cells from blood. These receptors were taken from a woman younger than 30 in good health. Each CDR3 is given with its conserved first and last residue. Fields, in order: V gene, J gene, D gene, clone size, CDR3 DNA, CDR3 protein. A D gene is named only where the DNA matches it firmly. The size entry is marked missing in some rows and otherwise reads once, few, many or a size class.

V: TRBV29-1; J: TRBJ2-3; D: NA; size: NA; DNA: TGCAGCGTTGTAGGGGGTGGAACAGATACGCAGTATTTT; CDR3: CSVVGGGTDTQYF
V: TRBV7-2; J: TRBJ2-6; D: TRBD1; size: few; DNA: TGTGCCAGCAGCCTGGACAGGGGTTCAGGGGCCAACGTCCTGACTTTC; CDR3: CASSLDRGSGANVLTF
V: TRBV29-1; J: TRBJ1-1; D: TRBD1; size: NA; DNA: TGCAGCGTGGGACAGGGAGGGGGAACTGAAGCTTTCTTT; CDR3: CSVGQGGGTEAFF
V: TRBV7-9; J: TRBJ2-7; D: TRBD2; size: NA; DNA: TGTGCCAGCAGCTTTCCTAGCGGGAGGGACGAGCAGTACTTC; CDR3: CASSFPSGRDEQYF
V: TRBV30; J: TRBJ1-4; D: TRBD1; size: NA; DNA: TGTGCCTGGAGTCGTGGGACAGGGGCGGAAAAACTGTTTTTT; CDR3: CAWSRGTGAEKLFF
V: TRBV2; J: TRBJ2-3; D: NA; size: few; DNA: TGTGCCAGCAGTCCAACAGGGCCCCGGGGCACAGATACGCAGTATTTT; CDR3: CASSPTGPRGTDTQYF
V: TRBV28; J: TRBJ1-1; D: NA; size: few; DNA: TGTGCCAGCAGTTTGTCCAGGGGTGTTCCTGAAGCTTTCTTT; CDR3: CASSLSRGVPEAFF
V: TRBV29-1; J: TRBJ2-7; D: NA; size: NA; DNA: TGCAGCGTCCATAAACCTCGGAAGGGGACCTACGAGCAGTACTTC; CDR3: CSVHKPRKGTYEQYF
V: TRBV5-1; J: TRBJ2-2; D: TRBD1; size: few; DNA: TGCGCCAGCAGCTCGACACAGGGGGTCGGGGAGCTGTTTTTT; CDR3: CASSSTQGVGELFF
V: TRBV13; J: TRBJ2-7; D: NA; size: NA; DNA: TGTGCCAGCAGCTTAGTTGCGAGCGGTAATCCCTACGAGCAGTACTTC; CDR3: CASSLVASGNPYEQYF
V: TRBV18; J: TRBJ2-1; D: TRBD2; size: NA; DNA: TGTGCCAGCTCACCTACTAGCGGGGGGTACAATGAGCAGTTCTTC; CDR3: CASSPTSGGYNEQFF
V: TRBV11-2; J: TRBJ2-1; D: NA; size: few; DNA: TGTGCCAGCAGCTTAGCCAGTTACAATGAGCAGTTCTTC; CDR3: CASSLASYNEQFF
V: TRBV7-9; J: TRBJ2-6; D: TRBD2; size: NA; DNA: TGTGCCAGCAGCTTTAAAGCGGGAGGAACTGGGGCCAACGTCCTGACTTTC; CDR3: CASSFKAGGTGANVLTF
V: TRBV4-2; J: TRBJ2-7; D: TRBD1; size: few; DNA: TGTGCCAGCAGCCCGTTCCCGGGACAGACCTACGAGCAGTACTTC; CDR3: CASSPFPGQTYEQYF
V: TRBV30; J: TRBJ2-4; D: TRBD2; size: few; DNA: TGTGCCTGGAGTGGGGGGTCGGCTAGCGGGAGAGCCAAAAACATTCAGTACTTC; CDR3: CAWSGGSASGRAKNIQYF
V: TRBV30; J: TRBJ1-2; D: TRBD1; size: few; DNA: TGTGCCTGGACGACAGGGCTCGGCTATGGCTACACCTTC; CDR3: CAWTTGLGYGYTF
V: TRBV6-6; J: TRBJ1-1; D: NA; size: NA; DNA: TGTGCCAGCAGTTACGTTGAGGTTACTGCTTTCTTT; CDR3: CASSYVEVTAFF
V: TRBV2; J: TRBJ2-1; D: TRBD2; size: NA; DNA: TGTGCCAGCAACGAGCGGGAGGGCCTGAATGAGCAGTTCTTC; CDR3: CASNEREGLNEQFF
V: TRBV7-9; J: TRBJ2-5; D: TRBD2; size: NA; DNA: TGTGCCAGCAGCTCCCGACTAGCGGGAGTAGGGGAGACCCAGTACTTC; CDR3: CASSSRLAGVGETQYF
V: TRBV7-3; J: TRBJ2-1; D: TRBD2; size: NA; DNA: TGTGCCAGCAGCTTAACTCGGGGACTAGCGTATGAGCAGTTCTTC; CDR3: CASSLTRGLAYEQFF
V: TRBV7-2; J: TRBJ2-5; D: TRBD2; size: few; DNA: TGTGCCAGCAGCTTAGGGGGAGCGGGAGCTGGGGAGACCCAGTACTTC; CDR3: CASSLGGAGAGETQYF
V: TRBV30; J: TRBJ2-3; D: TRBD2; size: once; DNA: TGTGCCTGGAGTGAGGGACTAGTGGGGACAGATACGCAGTATTTT; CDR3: CAWSEGLVGTDTQYF
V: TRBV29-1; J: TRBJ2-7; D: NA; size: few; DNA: TGCAGCGTTGAAGAAGACAGCTACGAGCAGTACTTC; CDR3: CSVEEDSYEQYF
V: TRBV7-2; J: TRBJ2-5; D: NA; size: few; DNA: TGTGCCAGCACTCAAGGACTGGGGGAGACCCAGTACTTC; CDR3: CASTQGLGETQYF
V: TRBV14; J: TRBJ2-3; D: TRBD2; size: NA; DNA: TGTGCCAGCAGCCAAGATATCCGGCTAGCGGGAGGATCAGATACGCAGTATTTT; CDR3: CASSQDIRLAGGSDTQYF
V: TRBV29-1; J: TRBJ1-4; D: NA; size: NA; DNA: TGCAGCGTTGGGGCAGTGAATAATGAAAAACTGTTTTTT; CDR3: CSVGAVNNEKLFF
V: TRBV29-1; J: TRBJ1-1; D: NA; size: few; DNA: TGCAGCGGCAGGGGTATGAACACTGAAGCTTTCTTT; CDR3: CSGRGMNTEAFF
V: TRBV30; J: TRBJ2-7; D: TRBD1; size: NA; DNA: TGTGCCTGGAGCCCGACAGGGGGCATTGGCGAGCAGTACTTC; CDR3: CAWSPTGGIGEQYF
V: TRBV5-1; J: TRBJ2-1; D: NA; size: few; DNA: TGCGCCAGCAGAAGAAGCGTGAACCCTTTTGATAAGCAGTTCTTC; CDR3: CASRRSVNPFDKQFF
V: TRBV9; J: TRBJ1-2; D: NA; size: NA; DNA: TGTGCCAGCAGCGTTATGGGAGGGACTTATGGCTACACCTTC; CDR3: CASSVMGGTYGYTF
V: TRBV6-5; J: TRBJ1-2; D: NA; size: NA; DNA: TGTGCCAGCAGCTTTATAGGGGGTCCGTATGGCTACACCTTC; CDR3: CASSFIGGPYGYTF
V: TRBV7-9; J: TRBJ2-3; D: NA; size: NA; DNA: TGTGCCAGCAGCTTATGGTTCGGGAGCGGCGCAGATACGCAGTATTTT; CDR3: CASSLWFGSGADTQYF
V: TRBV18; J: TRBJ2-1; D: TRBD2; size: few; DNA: TGTGCCAGCTCACCCCTAGCGGGAGCATTGGATGAGCAGTTCTTC; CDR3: CASSPLAGALDEQFF
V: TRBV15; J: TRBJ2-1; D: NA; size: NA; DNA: TGTGCCACCAGCATACTCAAGAATGAGCAGTTCTTC; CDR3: CATSILKNEQFF
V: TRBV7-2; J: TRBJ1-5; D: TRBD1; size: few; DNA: TGTGCCAGCCGTCGTGGGACAGGGATATGGCAGCCCCAGCATTTT; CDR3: CASRRGTGIWQPQHF
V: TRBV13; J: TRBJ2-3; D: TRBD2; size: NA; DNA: TGTGCCAGCCAACTAGCGGGAGTAGTAGATACGCAGTATTTT; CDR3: CASQLAGVVDTQYF
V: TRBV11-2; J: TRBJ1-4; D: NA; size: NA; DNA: TGTGCCAGCAGCCGACAGGCTGTTAATGAAAAACTGTTTTTT; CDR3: CASSRQAVNEKLFF
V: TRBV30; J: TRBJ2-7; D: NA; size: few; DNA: TGTGCCTGGAGTTCAGGGTTTTACGAGCAGTACTTC; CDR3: CAWSSGFYEQYF
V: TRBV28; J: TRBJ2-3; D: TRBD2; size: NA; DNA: TGTGCCAGTCTAGCGGGAGGGCCAGATACGCAGTATTTT; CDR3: CASLAGGPDTQYF
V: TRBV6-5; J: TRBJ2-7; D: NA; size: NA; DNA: TGTGCCAGCAGTACACCAGGGAGGCTCTCCTACGAGCAGTACTTC; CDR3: CASSTPGRLSYEQYF
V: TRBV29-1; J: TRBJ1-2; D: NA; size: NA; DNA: TGCAGCGTTGAACAGGGGCGCGGGTATGGCTACACCTTC; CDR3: CSVEQGRGYGYTF
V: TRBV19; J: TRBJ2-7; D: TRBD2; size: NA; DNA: TGTGCCAGTAGAAGTCCGGGAGGAGCCTCCTACGAGCAGTACTTC; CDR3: CASRSPGGASYEQYF
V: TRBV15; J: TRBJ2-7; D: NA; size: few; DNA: TGTGCCACCAGCAGAGCGGTACAGGTCAACTCCTACGAGCAGTACTTC; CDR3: CATSRAVQVNSYEQYF
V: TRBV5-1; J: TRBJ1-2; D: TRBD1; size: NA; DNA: TGCGCCAGCAGCCCGGGACAGGAGGAGGGCTACACCTTC; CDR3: CASSPGQEEGYTF